Listed below are T cell receptor beta chains from one sample, sequenced in a study of CXCR3-negative and CXCR3-positive naive CD8 T cells. TCRdb processed the 5' RACE reads again and assigns one entry to each CDR3 protein, with no DNA. Its table records about 90,000 distinct CDR3 sequences. Sequenced sample: naive CXCR3+ CD8+ T cells from blood. The receptors were sampled from a human donor in good health. Some clones in this sample may be carry-over from other donors' samples. CDR3s include the opening cysteine and the closing phenylalanine or tryptophan. Each record gives: V gene, J gene, CDR3 protein.

TRBV20-1	TRBJ2-7	CSARDGEGPYEQYF
TRBV25-1	TRBJ1-2	CASSESVHQGYTF
TRBV27	TRBJ2-7	CASSSLGQGFYEQYF
TRBV30	TRBJ2-2	CAWTDLNTGELFF
TRBV2	TRBJ2-1	CASRGVNEQFF
TRBV20-1	TRBJ1-2	CSAGGGQDEAYGYTF
TRBV9	TRBJ2-3	CASSVGTTSTDTQYF
TRBV5-1	TRBJ1-2	CASSLVPDRDYYGYTF
TRBV4-1	TRBJ2-7	CASSPGSSYEQYF
TRBV27	TRBJ2-7	CASSPNPHRSSYEQYF
TRBV3-1	TRBJ1-6	CASSQDLDGPDSPLHF
TRBV29-1	TRBJ2-3	CSASSGGTDTQYF
TRBV12-3/TRBV12-4	TRBJ2-7	CASSLNIQDSYEQYF
TRBV5-1	TRBJ1-2	CASSPGPSVGYGYTF
TRBV5-1	TRBJ2-1	CASSLSGGPNEQFF
TRBV21-1	TRBJ1-1	CASSKFGGPTWNTEAFF
TRBV5-1	TRBJ2-2	CASSLGSRDTGELFF
TRBV23-1	TRBJ1-5	CASSPGPSNQPQHF
TRBV5-1	TRBJ2-1	CASSRSSGEQFF
TRBV5-1	TRBJ2-6	CASSLDRPDVATGANVLTF
TRBV10-3	TRBJ2-1	CAISAGQGAIDEQFF
TRBV23-1	TRBJ2-7	CASSQSPGLSSYEQYF
TRBV28	TRBJ2-2	CASSRYTFANTGELFF
TRBV7-9	TRBJ1-5	CASSLGDQPQHF
TRBV28	TRBJ2-3	CASLPRGTDTQYF
TRBV28	TRBJ1-5	CASRTGQGYDQPQHF
TRBV3-1	TRBJ2-5	CASSQGLEETQYF
TRBV29-1	TRBJ2-7	CSVRRSYEQYF
TRBV10-3	TRBJ2-1	CAISELAVSYNEQFF
TRBV5-1	TRBJ1-3	CASSTGSSGNTIYF
TRBV6-5	TRBJ2-7	CASSYSNKPGEQYF
TRBV5-1	TRBJ2-7	CASRLGSYDVDEQYF
TRBV15	TRBJ1-5	CATSRVSGDFYSNQPQHF
TRBV12-3/TRBV12-4	TRBJ1-2	CASRKDHWGYTF
TRBV28	TRBJ2-5	CASSSSLGQETQYF
TRBV27	TRBJ2-2	CASSPNLAGGPVGTGELFF
TRBV28	TRBJ2-7	CASSQRADPAYEQYF
TRBV4-3	TRBJ2-3	CASSQELRLPDTQYF
TRBV15	TRBJ2-1	CATTGQGLHEQFF
TRBV28	TRBJ2-5	CASSFRALAGQLHQYF
TRBV19	TRBJ2-5	CASRPNRGRYQETQYF
TRBV4-1	TRBJ1-1	CASSQGGSGKAFF
TRBV4-1	TRBJ1-1	CASSHLPNTEAFF
TRBV20-1	TRBJ2-1	CSATPRLAGEFYNEQFF
TRBV7-9	TRBJ2-2	CASSSPEGDRRHTGELLF
TRBV29-1	TRBJ1-1	CSVPKGTEAFF
TRBV25-1	TRBJ2-7	CASSPGTGVYEQYF
TRBV3-1	TRBJ1-1	CASSQAGYTEAFF
TRBV29-1	TRBJ2-5	CSALGESTAETQYF
TRBV23-1	TRBJ2-1	CASSHFPLAGRSNEQFF
TRBV20-1	TRBJ2-3	CSARGGGGADTQYF
TRBV12-3/TRBV12-4	TRBJ1-5	CASSSGQARQPQHF
TRBV6-1	TRBJ1-2	CASSEADGGFYGYTF
TRBV29-1	TRBJ1-1	CSVEVLDSVFGEAFF
TRBV7-6	TRBJ2-7	CASSLRAQREYEQYF